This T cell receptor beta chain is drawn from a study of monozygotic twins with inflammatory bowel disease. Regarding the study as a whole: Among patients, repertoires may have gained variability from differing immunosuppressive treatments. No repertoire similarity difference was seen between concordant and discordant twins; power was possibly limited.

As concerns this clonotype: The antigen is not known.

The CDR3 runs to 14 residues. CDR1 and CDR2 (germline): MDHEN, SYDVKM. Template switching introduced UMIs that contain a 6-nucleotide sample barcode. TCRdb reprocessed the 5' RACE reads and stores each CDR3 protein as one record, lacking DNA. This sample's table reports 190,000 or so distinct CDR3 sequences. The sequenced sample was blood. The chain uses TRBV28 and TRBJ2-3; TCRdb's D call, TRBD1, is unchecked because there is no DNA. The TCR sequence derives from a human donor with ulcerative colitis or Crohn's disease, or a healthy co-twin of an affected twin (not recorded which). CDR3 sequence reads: CASSSGQGADTQYF.